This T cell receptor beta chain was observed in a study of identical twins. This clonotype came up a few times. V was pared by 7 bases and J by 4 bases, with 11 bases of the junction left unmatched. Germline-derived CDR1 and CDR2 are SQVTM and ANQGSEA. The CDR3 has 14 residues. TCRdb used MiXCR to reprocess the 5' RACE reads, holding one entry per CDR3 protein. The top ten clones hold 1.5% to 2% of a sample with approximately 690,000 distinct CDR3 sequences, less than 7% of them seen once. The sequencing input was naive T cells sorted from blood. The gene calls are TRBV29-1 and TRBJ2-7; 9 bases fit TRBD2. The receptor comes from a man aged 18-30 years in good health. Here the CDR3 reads CSAGGAGGLYEQYF. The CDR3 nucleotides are TGCAGCGCCGGTGGGGCGGGAGGGCTTTACGAGCAGTACTTC.